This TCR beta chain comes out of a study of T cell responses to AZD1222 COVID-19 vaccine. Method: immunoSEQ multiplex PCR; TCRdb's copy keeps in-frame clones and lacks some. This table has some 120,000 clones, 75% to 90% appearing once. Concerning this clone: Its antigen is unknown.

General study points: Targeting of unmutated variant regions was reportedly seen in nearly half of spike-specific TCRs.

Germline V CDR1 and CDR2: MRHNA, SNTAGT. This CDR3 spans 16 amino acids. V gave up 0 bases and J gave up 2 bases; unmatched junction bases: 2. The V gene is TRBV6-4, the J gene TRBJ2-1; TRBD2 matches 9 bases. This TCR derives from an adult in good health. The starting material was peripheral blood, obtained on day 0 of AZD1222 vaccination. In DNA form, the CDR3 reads TGTGCCAGCAGTGACTCGGGCGGGGGGGCCTACAATGAGCAGTTCTTC. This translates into CASSDSGGGAYNEQFF.